Each of the 32 T cell receptor beta chains below was sequenced from the same sample in a study of shared clonotypes between healthy human individuals. Sequencing used immunoSEQ multiplex PCR; TCRdb keeps in-frame clones, though not all of them. The sample shows roughly 2 million clones, 85% to 95% of them seen only once. CD45RO-negative cells were positively selected for CCR7, leaving out terminally differentiated effector memory CD45RA+ cells. Sequencing was performed on naive CD8+ T cells sorted from blood. The receptors derive from a man aged 18 to 30 in good health.

The V and J genes are TRBV21-1 and TRBJ2-7; no check of the table's D call, TRBD1, against the DNA was made. TRBV21-1 is a known pseudogene. The CDR3 runs 16 residues. The CDR3 reads CASSKCVSRTTYEQYF. Written as DNA, the CDR3 is TGTGCCAGCAGCAAATGTGTGTCCAGGACAACCTACGAGCAGTACTTC.

This chain connects TRBV5-4 to TRBJ1-1, with a possible D match to TRBD1 (5 bases). Germline CDR1 and CDR2: SGHNT and YYREEE (reference sequence). V was pared by 1 base and J by 8 bases, with 9 bases between. This CDR3 has 12 amino acids. For the CDR3, the DNA is TGTGCCAGCAGCTTGTTGGCAGGGGAAGCTTTCTTT. This codes for CASSLLAGEAFF.

The J gene is TRBJ2-1, the V gene TRBV5-1; unclear D gene. Germline CDR1 SGHRS, CDR2 YFSETQ. V lost 3 bases, J lost 7 bases, and 17 bases lay in between. The CDR3 has 15 residues. The CDR3 region is CASSSPDPPRNEQFF. DNA of the CDR3: TGCGCCAGCAGCTCCCCTGACCCCCCCAGAAATGAGCAGTTCTTC.

The J gene is TRBJ2-1, the V gene TRBV6-1; 7 positions match TRBD1. The ends lost 1 base at V and 8 bases at J; junction bases unmatched: 8. CDR3 size: 15 residues. Germline V lookup: CDR1 MNHNS, CDR2 SASEGT. The CDR3 reads CASSEGRRGHDEQFF. CDR3 bases: TGTGCCAGCAGTGAAGGTCGTAGGGGGCACGATGAGCAGTTCTTC.

V is TRBV18 and J is TRBJ2-1; 16 bases match TRBD2. V was pared by 5 bases and J by 5 bases, with 3 bases of the junction left unmatched. Germline V lookup: CDR1 KGHSH, CDR2 LQKENI. This CDR3 is 16 amino acids long. As DNA, the CDR3 is TGTGCCAGCTCAAGCGGGACTAGCGGGGGGGACAATGAGCAGTTCTTC. The encoded protein is CASSSGTSGGDNEQFF.

This rearrangement joins TRBV27 to TRBJ2-3; D unresolved. CDR1 MNHEY and CDR2 SMNVEV come from the germline V gene (reference sequence). The CDR3 totals 16 residues. V was clipped by 8 bases and J by 3 bases, with 21 bases between them. The CDR3 sequence: CASGPNWGRSTDTQYF. CDR3 coding DNA: TGTGCCAGCGGACCTAATTGGGGTCGCTCAACAGATACGCAGTATTTT.

The rearrangement joins TRBV9 to TRBJ2-7, with TRBD2 as a possible D gene (6 bases). Trimming took off 8 bases at V and 4 bases at J, with 10 bases between the two ends. This CDR3 comprises 11 residues. Germline CDR1 reads SGDLS; CDR2 reads YYNGEE. The CDR3 DNA reads as TGTGCCAGAGCGGGCCTTTACGAGCAGTACTTC. Amino acid sequence: CARAGLYEQYF.

The table lists this clone with a count of one. V usage is TRBV2 and J usage is TRBJ2-2; D is ambiguous. The CDR3 runs 14 residues. Germline V gene sequence: CDR1 SNHLY, CDR2 FYNNEI. Between the trimmed V and J ends, which lost 6 bases and 6 bases, there was a span of 14 bases. The DNA for the CDR3 is TGTGCCAGCAGCTTCAATCCGGGCGCCGGGGAGCTGTTTTTT. Protein: CASSFNPGAGELFF.

This rearrangement joins TRBV13 to TRBJ2-2; 8 nucleotides align to TRBD1. V lost 6 bases and J lost 5; bases outside the gene matches: 8. Germline-derived CDR1 and CDR2 are PRHDT and FYEKMQ (reference sequence). This CDR3 contains 15 residues. The chain's CDR3 is CASRFAGGGTGELFF. The CDR3 coding sequence is TGTGCCAGCAGATTTGCAGGGGGCGGAACCGGGGAGCTGTTTTTT.

The chain carries TRBV10-2 and TRBJ1-2, with 9 bases that match TRBD1. This CDR3 spans 15 amino acids. CDR1 is WSHSY and CDR2 is SAAADI in the germline V gene. V was pared by 0 bases and J by 7 bases, with 6 bases of the junction left unmatched. DNA of the CDR3: TGCGCCAGCAGTGAGTCCCAACAGGGGGCTTTTGGCTACACCTTC. Residues: CASSESQQGAFGYTF.

The chain employs TRBV27 and TRBJ1-5, with unresolved D. Germline CDR1 reads MNHEY; CDR2 reads SMNVEV (reference sequence). Trimming removed 3 bases from V and 5 bases from J, with 11 bases in between. The CDR3 spans 14 residues. The CDR3 loop reads CASSFSLNDQPQHF. The CDR3 DNA reads TGTGCCAGCAGTTTTTCCCTGAATGATCAGCCCCAGCATTTT.

The chain has TRBV11-2 and TRBJ2-7; 10 bases match TRBD2. The CDR3 length is 16 residues. Germline CDR1 reads SGHAT; CDR2 reads FQNNGV. V lost 5 bases, J lost 5 bases, and 12 bases stayed unmatched. CDR3 sequence: CASSPEASGSMNEQYF. CDR3 DNA: TGTGCCAGCAGCCCAGAGGCTAGCGGGAGTATGAACGAGCAGTACTTC.

The chain links TRBV7-9 to TRBJ2-3, with a possible D match to TRBD2 (5 bases). Germline CDR1 reads SEHNR; CDR2 reads FQNEAQ (reference sequence). This CDR3 is built from 12 residues. V was clipped by 5 bases and J by 9 bases, with 12 bases between them. For the CDR3, the DNA is TGTGCCAGCAGCCCCTCCACTAGAACGCAGTATTTT. Translated: CASSPSTRTQYF.

This clone was observed a single time. In DNA form, the CDR3 reads TGCAGCGTTCCTTGGGGCGAAACCCAGCATTTT. Amino acids: CSVPWGETQHF. The chain combines TRBV29-1 with TRBJ1-5, with a possible D match to TRBD1 (5 bases). CDR1 SQVTM and CDR2 ANQGSEA come from the germline V gene. With 5 bases removed from V and 11 bases from J, the gap between germline ends came to 13 bases. This CDR3 region has 11 residues.

CDR3 amino acids: CASSLASTYEQYF. CDR3 bases: TGTGCCAGCAGCTTGGCTTCCACCTACGAGCAGTACTTC. This chain connects TRBV11-1 to TRBJ2-7; no clear D gene. This CDR3 region has 13 residues. The V end was cut by 3 bases, the J end by 2 bases, with 8 bases between. From germline, CDR1 is SGHAT and CDR2 FQDESV (reference sequence).

The V call is TRBV27, the J call TRBJ2-7, with D possibly matching TRBD1 (6 bases). Trimming stripped 5 bases from V and 0 bases from J, with 14 bases between. Per the germline V gene, CDR1 is MNHEY and CDR2 is SMNVEV (reference sequence). The CDR3 is 15 amino acids. The CDR3 DNA reads as TGTGCCAGCAGTCCCCGGGCAGGGGTCTCCTACGAGCAGTACTTC. It is translated as CASSPRAGVSYEQYF.

This rearrangement joins TRBV2 to TRBJ1-4; D is ambiguous. Deletions cut 1 base from V and 5 bases from J, with 14 bases between. Germline V CDR1 and CDR2: SNHLY, FYNNEI. The CDR3 runs 16 residues. CDR3 loop: CASSEVREGENEKLFF. Here the CDR3 DNA reads TGTGCCAGCAGTGAAGTTAGGGAGGGCGAAAATGAAAAACTGTTTTTT.

Turning to this clone: Other nucleotide sequences from this sample produce the same CDR3. This chain links TRBV9 with TRBJ2-7; 12 positions agree with TRBD2. Germline V gives CDR1 SGDLS, CDR2 YYNGEE. The CDR3 has 14 amino acids. Trimming at V came to 4 bases and at J to 2 bases, leaving 1 base not matched to a gene. The CDR3 loop reads CASSLAGGPYEQYF. The CDR3 DNA reads TGTGCCAGCAGCCTAGCGGGGGGGCCCTACGAGCAGTACTTC.

The chain combines TRBV4-3 with TRBJ2-7; D may be TRBD2 (5 bases). The V gene's germline CDR1 is LGHNA and CDR2 YSLEER. There are 16 residues in the CDR3. V shed 0 bases and J shed 1 base, with 13 bases lying between them. The CDR3, as DNA: TGCGCCAGCAGCCAAGACCCTCTCGGGGAGTCCTACGAGCAGTACTTC. This codes for CASSQDPLGESYEQYF.

CDR3 loop: CASRRTSGIKKHNEQFF. The DNA for the CDR3 is TGTGCCAGCAGGAGGACTAGCGGGATCAAAAAACACAATGAGCAGTTCTTC. V usage is TRBV7-2 and J usage is TRBJ2-1; 12 nucleotides match TRBD2. The CDR3 has 17 amino acids. V gave up 6 bases and J gave up 5 bases; unmatched junction bases: 11. Germline CDR1 SGHTA, CDR2 FQGNSA. The full variable domain, in which reference TRBV7-2 and TRBJ2-1 provide the parts outside the CDR3, is GAGVSQSPSNKVTEKGKDVELRCDPISGHTALYWYRQSLGQGLEFLIYFQGNSAPDKSGLPSDRFSAERTGGSVSTLTIQRTQQEDSAVYLCASRRTSGIKKHNEQFFGPGTRLTVL.

The V gene is TRBV7-9, the J gene TRBJ2-1, with D unclear. CDR1 is SEHNR, CDR2 FQNEAQ, per germline (reference sequence). The CDR3 has 15 residues. V was shortened by 1 base and J by 0 bases, with 7 bases between the two germline ends. The CDR3 spells CASSLEISSYNEQFF. In nucleotides, the CDR3 is TGTGCCAGCAGCTTAGAAATTAGCTCCTACAATGAGCAGTTCTTC.

The J gene is TRBJ1-6, the V gene TRBV6-5; possible D gene TRBD1, 6 bases. This CDR3 spans 15 amino acids. The ends were cut back, 2 bases at V and 5 bases at J, with 10 bases in the middle. Looked up from germline, CDR1 is MNHEY and CDR2 is SVGAGI. CDR3 in DNA: TGTGCCAGCAGTTACGGTCCAGGGGATAATTCACCCCTCCACTTT. Translation: CASSYGPGDNSPLHF.

This chain uses TRBV19 with TRBJ1-6; unclear D gene. CDR3 size: 13 residues. Germline loops: CDR1 LNHDA, CDR2 SQIVND (reference sequence). The V gene lost 3 bases and the J gene lost 6 bases, with 6 bases spanning the gap. The CDR3 sequence: CASSIDVNSPLHF. CDR3 nucleotide sequence: TGTGCCAGTAGTATCGACGTTAATTCACCCCTCCACTTT.

The chain uses TRBV10-1 and TRBJ2-5; D gene ambiguous. The germline CDR1 and CDR2 sequences are WNHNN and SYGVQD (reference sequence). V was shortened by 7 bases and J by 5 bases, with 5 bases between the two germline ends. The CDR3 length is 10 residues. The CDR3 region is CASTRETQYF. The CDR3 bases are TGCGCCAGCACTAGGGAGACCCAGTACTTC.

The genes are TRBV28 and TRBJ2-7; 11 bases are a match to TRBD1. The CDR3 has 17 residues. Trimming at V came to 4 bases and at J to 11 bases, leaving 19 bases not matched to a gene. The germline V gene encodes CDR1 MDHEN and CDR2 SYDVKM. CDR3 amino acids: CASSSPLGQGGIWREYF. The CDR3 DNA sequence: TGTGCCAGCAGTTCACCCCTGGGACAGGGGGGGATTTGGCGGGAGTACTTC.

The chain combines TRBV4-1 with TRBJ2-7, with D unclear. This CDR3 comprises 14 residues. CDR1 is MGHRA, CDR2 YSYEKL, per germline. V was trimmed by 0 bases and J by 6 bases, leaving 12 bases between them. The CDR3 DNA reads as TGCGCCAGCAGCCAAGAAGGCAGTTTCGGCGAGCAGTACTTC. It specifies CASSQEGSFGEQYF.

On this clone: This sample includes further DNA sequences coding for the same CDR3. This chain connects TRBV5-1 to TRBJ2-1, with 11 nucleotides matching TRBD2. Unmatched junction bases numbered 3, after V lost 5 bases and J lost 2 bases. The CDR3 length is 15 residues. The V gene's germline CDR1 is SGHRS and CDR2 YFSETQ. The DNA for the CDR3 is TGCGCCAGCAGTATAGCGGGAGGGCCCTACAATGAGCAGTTCTTC. It encodes CASSIAGGPYNEQFF.

The chain has TRBV4-2 and TRBJ1-4, with a weak D call TRBD1 (5 bases). CDR1 and CDR2 from the germline V gene are LGHNA and YNFKEQ. CDR3 length equals 15 residues. V lost 1 base, J lost 8 bases, and 14 bases lay in between. CDR3 residues: CASSQVLQGGEKLFF. CDR3 in DNA: TGTGCCAGCAGCCAAGTCTTGCAGGGAGGAGAAAAACTGTTTTTT.

A single count supports this clone. The rearrangement links TRBV2 to TRBJ2-7; 11 bases align to TRBD2. J gave up 6 bases and V 5 bases, and 12 bases lay outside the gene matches. The CDR3 runs 16 residues. Germline V lookup: CDR1 SNHLY, CDR2 FYNNEI. CDR3 nucleotides: TGTGCCAGCAGTAAGGGCTTCGGGACTAGCGGAACCGAGCAGTACTTC. Amino acids: CASSKGFGTSGTEQYF. The whole variable domain, remainder taken from reference TRBV2 and TRBJ2-7, is EPEVTQTPSHQVTQMGQEVILRCVPISNHLYFYWYRQILGQKVEFLVSFYNNEISEKSEIFDDQFSVERPDGSNFTLKIRSTKLEDSAMYFCASSKGFGTSGTEQYFGPGTRLTVT.

This clone has just one count. The rearrangement uses TRBV14 and TRBJ2-3; 11 bases line up with TRBD2. CDR3 length: 17 residues. The junction had 5 bases not matched to a gene; V was cut back by 1 base and J by 2 bases. Germline V gene data show CDR1 as SGHDN and CDR2 as FVKESK. CDR3 residues: CASSQVVAGGTTDTQYF. CDR3 DNA sequence: TGTGCCAGCAGCCAAGTTGTAGCGGGAGGGACCACAGATACGCAGTATTTT.

Written as DNA, the CDR3 is TGTGCCAGCAGCGCCCCGGGGGGGAACACTGAAGCTTTCTTT. Its protein is CASSAPGGNTEAFF. The chain joins TRBV5-4 to TRBJ1-1, with TRBD1 as a possible D gene (5 bases). V was cut by 4 bases and J by 1 base, with 11 bases left in between. CDR3 size: 14 residues. From germline, CDR1 is SGHNT and CDR2 YYREEE (reference sequence).

This sequence joins TRBV5-1 and TRBJ2-7; 8 bases agree with TRBD1. Looked up from germline, CDR1 is SGHRS and CDR2 is YFSETQ. The CDR3 has 17 amino acids. The V gene end was trimmed by 3 bases and the J gene end by 1 base; junction bases not matched to a gene: 12. CDR3 coding DNA: TGCGCCAGCAGCTCGTTGGGACAGGCTACGCCGTCCTACGAGCAGTACTTC. This codes for CASSSLGQATPSYEQYF.